These 17 T cell receptor beta chains were sequenced from one sample in a study of cytomegalovirus exposure and HLA in healthy donors. Primers: 60 Vbeta forward and 13 Jbeta reverse. TCRdb's copy holds only in-frame clones and misses some; the assay was immunoSEQ multiplex PCR. In the table there are roughly 84,000 clones, roughly 63% of which are singletons. Sequencing was carried out using PBMCs. The receptors here all came from a woman aged 40 to 50 in good health and CMV-seropositive.

The chain links TRBV27 to TRBJ1-1; 9 bases fit TRBD1. The germline V gene has CDR1 MNHEY and CDR2 SMNVEV (reference sequence). Trimming took 5 bases from V and 3 from J; bases not matched to a gene: 7. The CDR3 has 15 residues. The CDR3 sequence: CASSRGTGWDTEAFF. In nucleotides, the CDR3 is TGTGCCAGCAGTCGAGGGACAGGGTGGGACACTGAAGCTTTCTTT.

This clone has more than one count but fewer than ten. The DNA for the CDR3 is TGTGCCAGAAGCCGGACCCTTAGCGGGATGTCCTACGAGCAGTACTTC. It yields the protein CARSRTLSGMSYEQYF. The chain uses TRBV5-3 and TRBJ2-7, with 8 bases aligning to TRBD2. TRBV5-3 qualifies as an ORF whose function is uncertain. The J segment lost 1 base and the V segment lost 4 bases, leaving 10 bases of the junction unmatched. This CDR3 is 16 amino acids long.

V is TRBV28 and J is TRBJ1-3, with 7 bases lining up with TRBD1. Per germline, CDR1 MDHEN and CDR2 SYDVKM. V shed 3 bases and J 0 bases; nucleotides not matched to a gene: 5. The CDR3 is 16 residues long. The CDR3 DNA reads as TGTGCCAGCAGTTTTCGGCAGGGGGTCTCTGGAAACACCATATATTTT. This codes for CASSFRQGVSGNTIYF.

V is TRBV6-6 and J is TRBJ2-7, with 10 bases aligning to TRBD2. There are 14 residues in the CDR3. V lost 7 bases, J lost 4 bases, and 7 bases stayed unmatched. CDR1 MNHNY and CDR2 SVGAGI come from the germline V gene (reference sequence). The CDR3 spells CASNSGLADYEQYF. The CDR3 DNA sequence: TGTGCCAGCAATTCAGGACTAGCGGATTACGAGCAGTACTTC.

The chain combines TRBV28 with TRBJ1-2, with unresolved D. With 4 bases removed from V and 2 bases from J, the gap between germline ends came to 8 bases. The V gene's germline CDR1 is MDHEN and CDR2 SYDVKM. CDR3 length: 13 amino acids. For the CDR3, the DNA is TGTGCCAGCAGTTCTGTGTCCAACTATGGCTACACCTTC. Encoded protein: CASSSVSNYGYTF.

The chain carries TRBV28 and TRBJ1-2, with D perhaps TRBD1 (5 bases). Germline loops: CDR1 MDHEN, CDR2 SYDVKM. CDR3 size: 15 residues. V was clipped by 6 bases and J by 7 bases, with 21 bases between them. DNA for the CDR3: TGTGCCAGCAGCCTGTTTGGGGGGACCTATGGTGGCTACACCTTC. The encoded protein is CASSLFGGTYGGYTF.

This clone came up once. This sequence joins TRBV5-8 and TRBJ2-7, with TRBD1 matching 7 bases. The CDR3 loop spans 15 amino acids. With V trimmed by 0 bases and J by 4 bases, 7 bases remained unmatched. CDR1 and CDR2 (germline): SGHTS, YDEGEE. CDR3 sequence: CASSLDRGGGYEQYF. The CDR3, as DNA: TGTGCCAGCAGCTTGGACAGGGGTGGTGGTTACGAGCAGTACTTC.

The DNA for the CDR3 is TGTGCCAGCAGTTCACAGGGGGCAGCTAACTATGGCTACACCTTC. Protein: CASSSQGAANYGYTF. The J gene is TRBJ1-2, the V gene TRBV27; 9 bases line up with TRBD1. The V gene end was trimmed by 4 bases and the J gene end by 0 bases; junction bases not matched to a gene: 3. The germline V gene encodes CDR1 MNHEY and CDR2 SMNVEV (reference sequence). The CDR3 consists of 15 residues.

The chain links TRBV7-9 to TRBJ2-2; TRBD1 might be the D (6 bases). Trimming cost V 5 bases and J 0 bases, with 13 bases left between them. Looked up from germline, CDR1 is SEHNR and CDR2 is FQNEAQ (reference sequence). The CDR3 contains 16 residues. CDR3 in amino acids: CASSPAGQSNTGELFF. CDR3 coding DNA: TGTGCCAGCAGCCCGGCCGGACAGTCGAACACCGGGGAGCTGTTTTTT. Supplemented by reference TRBV7-9 and TRBJ2-2, the full variable domain reads DTGVSQNPRHKITKRGQNVTFRCDPISEHNRLYWYRQTLGQGPEFLTYFQNEAQLEKSRLLSDRFSAERPKGSFSTLEIQRTEQGDSAMYLCASSPAGQSNTGELFFGEGSRLTVL.

This chain links TRBV18 with TRBJ1-2; D uncertain. The germline gives CDR1 KGHSH, CDR2 LQKENI. The CDR3 totals 15 residues. V lost 3 bases to trimming and J lost 4 bases, with 15 bases between them. The CDR3 DNA follows: TGTGCCAGCTCACCGGTGGTGTCCAGGCGCTATGGCTACACCTTC. This translates into CASSPVVSRRYGYTF.

V and J are TRBV19 and TRBJ2-2, with TRBD1 matching 9 bases. This CDR3 has 16 residues. From germline, CDR1 is LNHDA and CDR2 SQIVND (reference sequence). V gave up 7 bases and J gave up 4 bases; unmatched junction bases: 10. CDR3 sequence: CASTPRRTGATGELFF. CDR3 nucleotide sequence: TGTGCCAGTACCCCGAGAAGGACAGGGGCCACCGGGGAGCTGTTTTTT.

This chain joins TRBV28 and TRBJ1-1; 7 bases fit TRBD1. Germline CDR1 MDHEN, CDR2 SYDVKM. V lost 8 bases, J lost 2 bases, and 8 bases stayed unmatched. CDR3 length: 14 amino acids. The CDR3 sequence is CASDEGTANTEAFF. The CDR3 DNA reads TGTGCCAGCGACGAGGGGACAGCCAACACTGAAGCTTTCTTT.

The chain is built from TRBV5-5 and TRBJ2-6; weak D call: TRBD1 (6 bases). The V gene's germline CDR1 is SGHKS and CDR2 YYEKEE (reference sequence). V dropped 0 bases and J dropped 2 bases, with 6 bases sitting between them. The CDR3 spans 15 residues. CDR3 residues: CASSLGGPGANVLTF. For the CDR3, the DNA is TGTGCCAGCAGCTTGGGGGGGCCTGGGGCCAACGTCCTGACTTTC.

The chain recombines TRBV4-1 with TRBJ2-5; 12 bases line up with TRBD2. The V segment lost 0 bases and the J segment 4 bases; nucleotides outside the gene matches: 3. Germline-derived CDR1 and CDR2 are MGHRA and YSYEKL. The CDR3 length is 16 residues. The CDR3 DNA is TGCGCCAGCAGCCAAGAGGCTAGCGGGAGGGGAGAGACCCAGTACTTC. Translated: CASSQEASGRGETQYF.

This chain links TRBV30 with TRBJ1-1, with D hard to call. Germline-derived CDR1 and CDR2 are GTSNPN and SVGIG (reference sequence). The CDR3 is 14 residues long. V dropped 3 bases and J dropped 0 bases, with 11 bases sitting between them. DNA of the CDR3: TGTGCCTGGAGGTCCTCGACTATGAACACTGAAGCTTTCTTT. This codes for CAWRSSTMNTEAFF.

This chain joins TRBV5-1 and TRBJ1-1, with D hard to call. V lost 0 bases, J lost 3 bases, and 12 bases lay in between. Germline CDR1 and CDR2: SGHRS and YFSETQ. This CDR3 region has 15 residues. CDR3 in DNA: TGCGCCAGCAGCTTGGAACCAGGAATGGACACTGAAGCTTTCTTT. Translating gives CASSLEPGMDTEAFF. Full variable domain (missing parts from reference TRBV5-1 and TRBJ1-1): KAGVTQTPRYLIKTRGQQVTLSCSPISGHRSVSWYQQTPGQGLQFLFEYFSETQRNKGNFPGRFSGRQFSNSRSEMNVSTLELGDSALYLCASSLEPGMDTEAFFGQGTRLTVV.

The V and J genes are TRBV27 and TRBJ1-1; no reliable D call. The CDR3 contains 12 residues. Trimming pared 11 bases from V and 5 bases from J, leaving 15 bases between. Germline V CDR1 and CDR2: MNHEY, SMNVEV (reference sequence). This chain's CDR3 is CAHFNSGTEAFF. In DNA form, the CDR3 reads TGTGCCCATTTTAACTCGGGTACTGAAGCTTTCTTT.